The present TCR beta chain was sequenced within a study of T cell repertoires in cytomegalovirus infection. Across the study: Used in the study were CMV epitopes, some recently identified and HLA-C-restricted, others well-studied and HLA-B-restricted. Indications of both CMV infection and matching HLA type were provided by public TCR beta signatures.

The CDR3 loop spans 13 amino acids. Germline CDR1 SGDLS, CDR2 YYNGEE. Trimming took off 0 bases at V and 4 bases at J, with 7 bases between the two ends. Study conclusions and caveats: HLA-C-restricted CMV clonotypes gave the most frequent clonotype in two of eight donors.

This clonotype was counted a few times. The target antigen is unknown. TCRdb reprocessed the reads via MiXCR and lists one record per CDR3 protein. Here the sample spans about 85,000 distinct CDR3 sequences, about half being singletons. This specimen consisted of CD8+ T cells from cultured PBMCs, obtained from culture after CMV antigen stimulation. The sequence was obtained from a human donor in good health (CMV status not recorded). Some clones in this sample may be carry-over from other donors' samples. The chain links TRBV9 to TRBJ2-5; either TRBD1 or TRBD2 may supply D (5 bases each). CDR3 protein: CASSVGGAETQYF. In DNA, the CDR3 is TGTGCCAGCAGCGTAGGAGGGGCAGAGACCCAGTACTTC. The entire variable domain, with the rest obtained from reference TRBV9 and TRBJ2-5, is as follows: DSGVTQTPKHLITATGQRVTLRCSPRSGDLSVYWYQQSLDQGLQFLIQYYNGEERAKGNILERFSAQQFPDLHSELNLSSLELGDSALYFCASSVGGAETQYFGPGTRLLVL.